This T cell receptor beta chain was captured in a study of blood T cells in healthy people across ages. Primed by a sample-barcoded 5' primer and a J-beta primer mix, a second PCR proceeded for about 6 to 11 cycles. Each single sample gave us at least 3 million CDR3-containing paired-end reads. TCRdb recomputed calls from the 5' RACE reads with MiXCR, one row per CDR3 protein. The sample has more than 800,000 distinct CDR3 sequences, about 28% seen once. On this clonotype itself: Its matching antigen is unknown.

The study's findings and limits: Percentage of naive T cells showed a strong correlation with TCR beta diversity. PBMCs went unsorted, and a conclusive naive versus antigen-experienced comparison was therefore prevented. Observed TCR beta diversity per million T cells went down as age went up. This fall followed a roughly linear course with age.

Trimming stripped 7 bases from V and 6 bases from J, with 10 bases between. Germline V gives CDR1 SNHLY, CDR2 FYNNEI. The CDR3 consists of 12 residues. This TCR derives from an elderly woman in good health. The sequencing sample was made of blood. The rearrangement uses TRBV2 and TRBJ2-1, with no clear D. The CDR3 sequence is CASKGNGNEQFF. Here the CDR3 DNA reads TGTGCCAGCAAAGGGAACGGCAATGAGCAGTTCTTC.